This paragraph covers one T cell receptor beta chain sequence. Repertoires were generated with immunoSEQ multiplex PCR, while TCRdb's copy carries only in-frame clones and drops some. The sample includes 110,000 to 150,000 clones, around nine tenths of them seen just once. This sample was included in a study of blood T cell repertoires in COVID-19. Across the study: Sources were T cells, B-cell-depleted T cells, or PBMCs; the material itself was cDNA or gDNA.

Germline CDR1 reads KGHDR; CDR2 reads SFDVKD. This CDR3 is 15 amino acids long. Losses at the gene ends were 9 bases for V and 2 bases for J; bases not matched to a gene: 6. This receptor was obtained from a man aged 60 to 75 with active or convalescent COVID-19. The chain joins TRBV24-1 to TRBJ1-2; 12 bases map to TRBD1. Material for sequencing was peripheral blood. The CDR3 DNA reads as TGTGCCACCTCAGGGACAGGGGGCGCAAACTATGGCTACACCTTC. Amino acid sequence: CATSGTGGANYGYTF.